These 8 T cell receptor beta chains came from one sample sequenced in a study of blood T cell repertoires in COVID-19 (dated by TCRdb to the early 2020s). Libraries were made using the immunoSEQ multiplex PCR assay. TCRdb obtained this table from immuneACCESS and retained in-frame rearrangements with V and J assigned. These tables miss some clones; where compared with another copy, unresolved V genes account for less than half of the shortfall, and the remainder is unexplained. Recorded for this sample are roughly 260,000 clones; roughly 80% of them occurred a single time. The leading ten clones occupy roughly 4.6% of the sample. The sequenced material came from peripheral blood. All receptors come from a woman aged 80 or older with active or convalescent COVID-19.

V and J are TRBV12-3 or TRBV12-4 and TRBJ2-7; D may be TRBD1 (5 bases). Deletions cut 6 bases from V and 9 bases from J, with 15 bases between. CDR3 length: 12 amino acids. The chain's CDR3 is CASRGDSSAQYF. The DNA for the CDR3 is TGTGCCAGCAGGGGCGACAGTTCCGCGCAGTACTTC.

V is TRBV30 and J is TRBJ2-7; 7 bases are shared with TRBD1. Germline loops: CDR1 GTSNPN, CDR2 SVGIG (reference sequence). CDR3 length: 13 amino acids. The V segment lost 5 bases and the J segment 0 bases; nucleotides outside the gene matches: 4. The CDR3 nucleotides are TGTGCCTGGGCAGGGGGAAACTCCTACGAGCAGTACTTC. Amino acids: CAWAGGNSYEQYF.

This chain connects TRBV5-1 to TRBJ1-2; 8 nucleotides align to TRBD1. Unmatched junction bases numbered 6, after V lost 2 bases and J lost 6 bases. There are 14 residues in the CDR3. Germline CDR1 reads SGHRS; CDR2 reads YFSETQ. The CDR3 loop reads CASSLPQGADGYTF. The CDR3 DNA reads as TGCGCCAGCAGCTTACCCCAGGGGGCGGATGGCTACACCTTC.

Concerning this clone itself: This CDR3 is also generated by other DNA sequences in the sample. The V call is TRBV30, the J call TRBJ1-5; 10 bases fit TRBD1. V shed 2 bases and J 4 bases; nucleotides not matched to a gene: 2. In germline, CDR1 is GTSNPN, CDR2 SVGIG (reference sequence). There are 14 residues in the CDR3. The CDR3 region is CAWSRGQGNQPQHF. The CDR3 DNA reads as TGTGCCTGGAGTCGGGGACAGGGGAATCAGCCCCAGCATTTT. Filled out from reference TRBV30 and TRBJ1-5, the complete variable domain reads SQTIHQWPATLVQPVGSPLSLECTVEGTSNPNLYWYRQAAGRGLQLLFYSVGIGQISSEVPQNLSASRPQDRQFILSSKKLLLSDSGFYLCAWSRGQGNQPQHFGDGTRLSIL.

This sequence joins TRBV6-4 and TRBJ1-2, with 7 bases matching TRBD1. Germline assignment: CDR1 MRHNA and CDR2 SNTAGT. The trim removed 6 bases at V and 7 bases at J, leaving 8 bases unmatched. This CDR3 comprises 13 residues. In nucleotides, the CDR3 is TGTGCCAGCAGCGCTACAGGGGTGGGTGGCTACACCTTC. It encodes CASSATGVGGYTF.

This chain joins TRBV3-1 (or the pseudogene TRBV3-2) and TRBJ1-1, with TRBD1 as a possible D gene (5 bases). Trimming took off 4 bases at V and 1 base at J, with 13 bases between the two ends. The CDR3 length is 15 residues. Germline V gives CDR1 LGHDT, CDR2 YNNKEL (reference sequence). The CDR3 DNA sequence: TGTGCCAGCAGCCCCCGTTGGGGGGGGAACACTGAAGCTTTCTTT. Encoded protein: CASSPRWGGNTEAFF.

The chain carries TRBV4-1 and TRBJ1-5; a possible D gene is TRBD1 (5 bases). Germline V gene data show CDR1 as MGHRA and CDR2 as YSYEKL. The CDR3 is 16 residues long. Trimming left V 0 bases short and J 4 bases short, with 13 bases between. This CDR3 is CASSQDGGTPNQPQHF. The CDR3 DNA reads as TGCGCCAGCAGCCAAGATGGGGGGACCCCTAATCAGCCCCAGCATTTT.

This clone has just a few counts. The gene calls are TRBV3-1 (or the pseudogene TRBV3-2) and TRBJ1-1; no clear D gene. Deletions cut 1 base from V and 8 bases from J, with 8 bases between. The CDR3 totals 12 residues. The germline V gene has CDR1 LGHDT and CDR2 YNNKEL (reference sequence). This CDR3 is CASSQAESEAFF. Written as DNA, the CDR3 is TGTGCCAGCAGCCAAGCGGAGTCCGAAGCTTTCTTT.